This is a list of T cell receptor beta chains from one sample in a study of T cells in localized non-small cell lung cancer. TCRdb's copy holds only in-frame clones and misses some; the assay was immunoSEQ multiplex PCR. The sample consists of around 2,800 clones, under 30% of them appearing once. Sample: normal lung tissue next to the tumor, taken before any cancer treatment. Receptors were obtained from a male donor at least 60 years old with stage II lung adenocarcinoma. The CDR3 runs from the conserved cysteine through the conserved F or W. The order of the fields is V gene, D gene, clone size, J gene, CDR3 protein, CDR3 DNA. A D gene is named only where the DNA matches it firmly. Clone sizes are given selectively: once, few, many, or a class where the clone is expanded.

TRBV25-1	NA	NA	TRBJ1-1	CASSDGQMRLNTEAFF	TGTGCCAGCAGTGATGGACAGATGAGGCTGAACACTGAAGCTTTCTTT
TRBV19	TRBD1	few	TRBJ1-5	CASMGGQGGGQPQHF	TGTGCCAGTATGGGGGGACAGGGAGGCGGACAGCCCCAGCATTTT
TRBV11-3	TRBD1	NA	TRBJ1-3	CASSLDLDRAGNTIYF	TGTGCCAGCAGCTTAGATCTGGACAGGGCTGGAAACACCATATATTTT
TRBV15	TRBD1	NA	TRBJ1-4	CATSRGHRGANEKLFF	TGTGCCACCAGCAGAGGTCACAGGGGGGCTAATGAAAAACTGTTTTTT
TRBV28	TRBD2	NA	TRBJ2-1	CASSLPTGTSGRVGNEQFF	TGTGCCAGCAGTTTACCTACCGGGACTAGCGGGAGGGTTGGCAATGAGCAGTTCTTC
TRBV28	TRBD1	NA	TRBJ2-7	CASSFPKTGKSYEQYF	TGTGCCAGCAGTTTCCCTAAGACAGGGAAGAGTTACGAGCAGTACTTC
TRBV15	TRBD1	NA	TRBJ1-5	CATSSSGQGRGNQPQHF	TGTGCCACCAGCAGCTCGGGACAGGGTCGAGGCAATCAGCCCCAGCATTTT
TRBV7-1	TRBD2	NA	TRBJ2-2	CASSQLAGYGGELFF	TGTGCCAGCAGCCAGTTAGCGGGATATGGCGGGGAGCTGTTTTTT
TRBV28	NA	few	TRBJ2-3	CASSLSGPRTQYF	TGTGCCAGCAGTTTAAGTGGCCCGAGGACGCAGTATTTT
TRBV6-8	NA	few	TRBJ2-1	CASSAGSIYNEQFF	TGTGCCAGCAGTGCGGGGTCAATCTACAATGAGCAGTTCTTC
TRBV10-2	NA	NA	TRBJ2-6	CASSEKWTGANVLTF	TGCGCCAGCAGTGAAAAGTGGACAGGGGCCAACGTCCTGACTTTC
TRBV19	TRBD2	NA	TRBJ2-3	CASRAGTSGKDTQYF	TGTGCCAGTAGGGCCGGGACTAGCGGGAAGGATACGCAGTATTTT
TRBV18	NA	NA	TRBJ1-2	CASSPVVEGGNYGYTF	TGTGCCAGCTCACCAGTGGTAGAGGGTGGTAACTATGGCTACACCTTC
TRBV15	TRBD1	NA	TRBJ2-7	CATSRDLRTGAYEQYF	TGTGCCACCAGCAGAGATTTAAGGACAGGGGCTTACGAGCAGTACTTC
TRBV28	NA	NA	TRBJ2-7	CASSSPGNTYEQYF	TGTGCCAGCAGTTCCCCCGGGAACACCTACGAGCAGTACTTC
TRBV6-8	TRBD2	NA	TRBJ2-2	CASSPLGTSATTGELFF	TGTGCCAGCAGTCCGCTCGGGACTAGCGCGACCACCGGGGAGCTGTTTTTT
TRBV23-1	TRBD1	few	TRBJ1-5	CASSQDWDRSQPQHF	TGCGCCAGCAGCCAAGATTGGGACAGGAGTCAGCCCCAGCATTTT
TRBV28	TRBD2	few	TRBJ2-7	CASSGSGSTRHEQYF	TGTGCCAGCAGTGGTAGCGGGTCCACTCGGCACGAGCAGTACTTC
TRBV6-8	TRBD2	few	TRBJ2-7	CASSPIKRGGSSYEQYF	TGTGCCAGCAGCCCCATAAAGCGGGGGGGCAGCTCCTACGAGCAGTACTTC
TRBV11-3	NA	few	TRBJ2-2	CASSLQGPVGELFF	TGTGCCAGCAGCTTACAGGGTCCGGTCGGGGAGCTGTTTTTT
TRBV18	NA	once	TRBJ1-1	CASSPGTPQNTEAFF	TGTGCCAGCTCACCCGGGACTCCTCAGAACACTGAAGCTTTCTTT
TRBV5-1	NA	NA	TRBJ1-2	CASSLDTYGFGYTF	TGCGCCAGCAGCTTAGACACCTACGGATTCGGCTACACCTTC
TRBV18	NA	NA	TRBJ2-3	CASSPYRGVGTDTQYF	TGTGCCAGCTCACCATATCGGGGCGTCGGCACAGATACGCAGTATTTT
TRBV19	NA	NA	TRBJ1-3	CASSIKGTVGNTIYF	TGTGCCAGTAGTATCAAAGGGACCGTCGGAAACACCATATATTTT
TRBV19	NA	NA	TRBJ1-4	CASSLQGRYEKLFF	TGTGCCAGTAGTCTCCAAGGGAGGTATGAAAAACTGTTTTTT
TRBV2	NA	few	TRBJ1-5	CASRTGNSNQPQHF	TGTGCCAGCAGAACAGGGAATAGCAATCAGCCCCAGCATTTT
TRBV11-3	NA	medium-sized	TRBJ2-1	CASSPAPSSYNEQFF	TGTGCCAGCAGCCCGGCCCCGAGCTCCTACAATGAGCAGTTCTTC
TRBV15	NA	few	TRBJ2-7	CATSILDQAYEQYF	TGTGCCACCAGCATCTTGGACCAGGCCTACGAGCAGTACTTC
TRBV30	NA	NA	TRBJ2-5	CAWSLSGGTQYF	TGTGCCTGGAGTCTTTCTGGGGGGACCCAGTACTTC